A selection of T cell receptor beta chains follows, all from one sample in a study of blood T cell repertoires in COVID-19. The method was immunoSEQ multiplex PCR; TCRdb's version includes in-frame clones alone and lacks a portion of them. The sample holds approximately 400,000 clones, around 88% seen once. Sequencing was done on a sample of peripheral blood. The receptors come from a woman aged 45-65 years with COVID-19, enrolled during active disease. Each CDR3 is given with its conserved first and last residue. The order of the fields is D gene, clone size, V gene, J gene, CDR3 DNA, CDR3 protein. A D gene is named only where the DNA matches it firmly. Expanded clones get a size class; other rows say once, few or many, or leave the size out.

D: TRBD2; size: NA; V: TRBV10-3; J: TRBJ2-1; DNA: TGTGCCATCAGTGAGGGGACTAGCTTATACAATGAGCAGTTCTTC; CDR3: CAISEGTSLYNEQFF
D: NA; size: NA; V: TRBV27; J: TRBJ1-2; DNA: TGTGCCAGCAGTTTTACACAAGACTATGGCTACACCTTC; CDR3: CASSFTQDYGYTF
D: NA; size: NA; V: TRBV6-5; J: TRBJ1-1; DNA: TGTGCCAGCAGCACCGGGAGAGAAGCTTTCTTT; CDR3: CASSTGREAFF
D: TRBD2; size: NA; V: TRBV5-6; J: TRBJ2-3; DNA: TGTGCCAGCGACCGGGGGGTCGATACGCAGTATTTT; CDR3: CASDRGVDTQYF
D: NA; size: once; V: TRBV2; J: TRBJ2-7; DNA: TGTGCCAGCAGTGGGGGGGGCGGGCGGCAAGTATTCGAGCAGTACTTC; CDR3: CASSGGGGRQVFEQYF
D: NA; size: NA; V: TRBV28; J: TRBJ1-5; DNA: TGTGCCAGCAGTTATGGACTCTTGAATCAGCCCCAGCATTTT; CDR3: CASSYGLLNQPQHF
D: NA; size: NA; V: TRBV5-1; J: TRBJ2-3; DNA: TGCGCCAGCAGCCCGGGGGACCCTGCGGGCACAGATACGCAGTATTTT; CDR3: CASSPGDPAGTDTQYF
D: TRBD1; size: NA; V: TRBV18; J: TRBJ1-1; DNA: TGTGCCAGCTCCCGGGACAGGGGGCCTTCCACTGAAGCTTTCTTT; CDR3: CASSRDRGPSTEAFF
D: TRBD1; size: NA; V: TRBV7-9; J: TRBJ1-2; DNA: TGTGCCAGCAGGGGCAGGGGGAAGAGGGGCTACACCTTC; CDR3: CASRGRGKRGYTF
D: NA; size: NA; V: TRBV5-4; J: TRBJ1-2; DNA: TGTGCCAGCAGCGGGGGGATTAACTATGGCTACACCTTC; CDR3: CASSGGINYGYTF
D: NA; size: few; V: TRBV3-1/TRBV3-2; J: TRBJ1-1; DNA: TGTGCCAGCAGCCAAGCTGGCCGGGGAGGGAACACTGAAGCTTTCTTT; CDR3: CASSQAGRGGNTEAFF
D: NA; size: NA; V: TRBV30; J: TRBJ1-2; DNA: TGTGCCTGGAGTCCGAGCTATGGCTACACCTTC; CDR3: CAWSPSYGYTF
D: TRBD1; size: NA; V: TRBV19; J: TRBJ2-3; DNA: TGTGCCAGTAGTATCCACGGGGACAGGGGCACAGATACGCAGTATTTT; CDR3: CASSIHGDRGTDTQYF
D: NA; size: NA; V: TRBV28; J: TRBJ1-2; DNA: TGTGCCAGCAGGGCACCGGGAGGGGGCTATGGCTACACCTTC; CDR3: CASRAPGGGYGYTF
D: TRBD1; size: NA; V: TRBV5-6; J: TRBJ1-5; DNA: TGTGCCAGCAGCTCATTCCTAAGACAGGGCCAGCCCCAGCATTTT; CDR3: CASSSFLRQGQPQHF
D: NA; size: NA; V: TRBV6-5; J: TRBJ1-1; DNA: TGTGCCAGCAGTAAGACAGCCCGGAACACTGAAGCTTTCTTT; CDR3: CASSKTARNTEAFF
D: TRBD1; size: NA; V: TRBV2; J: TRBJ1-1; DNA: TGTGCCAGCAGAGACAGGGCTACTGATCACACTGAAGCTTTCTTT; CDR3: CASRDRATDHTEAFF